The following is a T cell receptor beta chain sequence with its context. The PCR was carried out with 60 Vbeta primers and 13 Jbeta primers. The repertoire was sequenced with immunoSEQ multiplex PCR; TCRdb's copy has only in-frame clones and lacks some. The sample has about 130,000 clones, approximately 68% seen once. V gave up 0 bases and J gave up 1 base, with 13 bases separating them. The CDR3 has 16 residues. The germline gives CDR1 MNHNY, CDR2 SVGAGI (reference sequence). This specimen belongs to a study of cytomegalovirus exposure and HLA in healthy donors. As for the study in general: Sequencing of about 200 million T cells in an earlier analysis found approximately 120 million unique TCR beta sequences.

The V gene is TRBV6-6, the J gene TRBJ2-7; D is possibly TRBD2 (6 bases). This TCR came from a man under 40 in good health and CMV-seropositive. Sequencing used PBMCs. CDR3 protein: CASSYSGGEWSYEQYF. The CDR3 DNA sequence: TGTGCCAGCAGTTACTCCGGAGGGGAGTGGTCCTACGAGCAGTACTTC.